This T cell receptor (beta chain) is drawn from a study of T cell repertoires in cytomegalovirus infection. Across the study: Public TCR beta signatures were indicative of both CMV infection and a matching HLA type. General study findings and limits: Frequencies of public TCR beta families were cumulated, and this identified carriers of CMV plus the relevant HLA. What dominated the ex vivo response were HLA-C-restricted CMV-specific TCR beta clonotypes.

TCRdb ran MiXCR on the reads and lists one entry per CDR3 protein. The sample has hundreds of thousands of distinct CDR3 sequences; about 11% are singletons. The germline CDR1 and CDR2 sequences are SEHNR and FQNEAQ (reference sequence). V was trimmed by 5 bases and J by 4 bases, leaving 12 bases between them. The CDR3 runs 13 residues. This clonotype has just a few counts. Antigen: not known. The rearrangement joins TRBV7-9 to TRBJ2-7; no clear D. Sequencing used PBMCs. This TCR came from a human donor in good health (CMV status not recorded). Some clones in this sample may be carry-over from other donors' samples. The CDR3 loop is CASSPWGSYEQYF. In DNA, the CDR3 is TGTGCCAGCAGCCCCTGGGGTAGTTACGAGCAGTACTTC.